This TCR beta chain was recovered during a study of OX40 agonist ivuxolimab in advanced cancers. Sequenced by immunoSEQ multiplex PCR; TCRdb stores in-frame clones only, minus some. The sample carries 60,000 to 85,000 clones, roughly 80% recorded once. The germline V gene encodes CDR1 SEHNR and CDR2 FQNEAQ (reference sequence). V trimming: 5 bases; J trimming: 4 bases; junction bases outside the gene matches: 3. The CDR3 is 13 amino acids. Sequenced material: CD4+ or CD8+ T cells sorted from blood, taken in a trial of the OX40 agonist ivuxolimab. The chain employs TRBV7-9 and TRBJ1-2, with 8 bases aligning to TRBD1. This TCR came from an adult with an advanced solid tumor such as melanoma, head and neck, liver or kidney cancer. The CDR3, as DNA: TGTGCCAGCAGCCCAGGGGGCATCTATGGCTACACCTTC. It specifies CASSPGGIYGYTF.